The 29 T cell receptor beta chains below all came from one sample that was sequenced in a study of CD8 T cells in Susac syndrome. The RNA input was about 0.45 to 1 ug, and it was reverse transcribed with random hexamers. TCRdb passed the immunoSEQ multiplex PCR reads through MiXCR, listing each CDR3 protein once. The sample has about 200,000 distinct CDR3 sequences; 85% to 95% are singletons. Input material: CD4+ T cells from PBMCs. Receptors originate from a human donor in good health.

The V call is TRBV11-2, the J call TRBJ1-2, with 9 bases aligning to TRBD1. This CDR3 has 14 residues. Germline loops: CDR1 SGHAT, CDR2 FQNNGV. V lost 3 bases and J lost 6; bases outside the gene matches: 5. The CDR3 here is CASSFIQGAHGYTF. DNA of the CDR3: TGTGCCAGCAGCTTTATACAGGGGGCCCATGGCTACACCTTC.

CDR3 residues: CASSPTGTGASSYNEQFF. The CDR3 DNA reads TGTGCCAGCAGCCCTACAGGGACTGGGGCGAGCTCCTACAATGAGCAGTTCTTC. The rearrangement links TRBV6-1 to TRBJ2-1; D possibly uses TRBD1 or TRBD2 (6 bases each). The V end was cut by 6 bases, the J end by 0 bases, with 21 bases between. The CDR3 is 18 amino acids. From germline, CDR1 is MNHNS and CDR2 SASEGT.

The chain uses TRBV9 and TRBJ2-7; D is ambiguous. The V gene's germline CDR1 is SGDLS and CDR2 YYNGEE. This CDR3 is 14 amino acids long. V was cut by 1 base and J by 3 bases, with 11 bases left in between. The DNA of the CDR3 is TGTGCCAGCAGCGTAAATCAAATGAGCTACGAGCAGTACTTC. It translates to CASSVNQMSYEQYF.

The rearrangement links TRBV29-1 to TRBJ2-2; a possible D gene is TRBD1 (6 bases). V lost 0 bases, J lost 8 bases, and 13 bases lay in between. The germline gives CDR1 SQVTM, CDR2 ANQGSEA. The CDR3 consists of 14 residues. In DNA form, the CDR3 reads TGCAGCGTTGAAGATGGCAGGGGCCCGGGGGAGCTGTTTTTT. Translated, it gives CSVEDGRGPGELFF.

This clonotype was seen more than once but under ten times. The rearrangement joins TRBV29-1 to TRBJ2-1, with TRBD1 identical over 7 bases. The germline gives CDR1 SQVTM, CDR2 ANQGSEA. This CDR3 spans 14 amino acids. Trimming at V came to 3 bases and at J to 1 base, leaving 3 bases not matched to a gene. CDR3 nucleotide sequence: TGCAGCGTTGATAGGGACAGTTCCTACAATGAGCAGTTCTTC. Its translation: CSVDRDSSYNEQFF.

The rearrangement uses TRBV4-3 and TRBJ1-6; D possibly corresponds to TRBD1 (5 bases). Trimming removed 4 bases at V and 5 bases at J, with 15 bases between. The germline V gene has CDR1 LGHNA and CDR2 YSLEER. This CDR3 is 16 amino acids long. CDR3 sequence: CASSRDLGGDNSPLHF. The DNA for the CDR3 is TGCGCCAGCAGCCGCGACCTGGGGGGGGATAATTCACCCCTCCACTTT.

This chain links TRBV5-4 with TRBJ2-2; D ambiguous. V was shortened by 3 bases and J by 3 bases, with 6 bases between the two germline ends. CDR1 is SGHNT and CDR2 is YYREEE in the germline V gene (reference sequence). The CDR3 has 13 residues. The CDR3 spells CASSSKDTGELFF. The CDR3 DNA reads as TGTGCCAGCAGCTCGAAGGACACCGGGGAGCTGTTTTTT. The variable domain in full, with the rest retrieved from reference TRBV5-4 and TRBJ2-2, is ETGVTQSPTHLIKTRGQQVTLRCSSQSGHNTVSWYQQALGQGPQFIFQYYREEENGRGNFPPRFSGLQFPNYSSELNVNALELDDSALYLCASSSKDTGELFFGEGSRLTVL.

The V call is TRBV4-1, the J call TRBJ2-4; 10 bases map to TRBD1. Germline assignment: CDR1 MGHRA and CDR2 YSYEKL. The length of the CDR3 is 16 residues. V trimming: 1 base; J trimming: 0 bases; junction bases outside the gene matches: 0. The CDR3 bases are TGCGCCAGCAGCCAAGGGGACAGGGGAGCCAAAAACATTCAGTACTTC. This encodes CASSQGDRGAKNIQYF.

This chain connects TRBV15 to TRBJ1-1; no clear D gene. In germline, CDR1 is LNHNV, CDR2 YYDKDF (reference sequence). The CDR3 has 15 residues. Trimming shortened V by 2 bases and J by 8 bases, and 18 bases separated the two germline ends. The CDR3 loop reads CATSRRNPNEGEAFF. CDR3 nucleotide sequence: TGTGCCACCAGCAGAAGGAACCCGAATGAGGGAGAAGCTTTCTTT.

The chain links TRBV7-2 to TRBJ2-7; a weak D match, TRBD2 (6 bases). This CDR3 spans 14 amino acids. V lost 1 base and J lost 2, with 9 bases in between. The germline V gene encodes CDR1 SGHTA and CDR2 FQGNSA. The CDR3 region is CASSLGGDAYEQYF. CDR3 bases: TGTGCCAGCAGCTTAGGCGGGGATGCCTACGAGCAGTACTTC.

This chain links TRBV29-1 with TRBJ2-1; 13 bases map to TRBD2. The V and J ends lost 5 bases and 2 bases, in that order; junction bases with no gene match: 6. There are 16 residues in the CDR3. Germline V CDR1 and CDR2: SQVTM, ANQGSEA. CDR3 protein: CSVRLAGGGAYNEQFF. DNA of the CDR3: TGCAGCGTTAGACTAGCGGGAGGAGGCGCCTACAATGAGCAGTTCTTC.

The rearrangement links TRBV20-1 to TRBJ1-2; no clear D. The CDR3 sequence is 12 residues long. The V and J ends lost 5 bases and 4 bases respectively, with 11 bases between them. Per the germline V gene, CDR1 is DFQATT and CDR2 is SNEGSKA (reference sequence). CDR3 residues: CSADGRVYGYTF. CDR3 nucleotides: TGCAGTGCTGACGGACGGGTCTATGGCTACACCTTC.

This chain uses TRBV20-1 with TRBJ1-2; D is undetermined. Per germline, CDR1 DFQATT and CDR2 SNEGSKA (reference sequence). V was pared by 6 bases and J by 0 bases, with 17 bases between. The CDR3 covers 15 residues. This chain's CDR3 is CSAPGGEQPNYGYTF. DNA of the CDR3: TGCAGTGCCCCCGGCGGGGAACAGCCTAACTATGGCTACACCTTC.

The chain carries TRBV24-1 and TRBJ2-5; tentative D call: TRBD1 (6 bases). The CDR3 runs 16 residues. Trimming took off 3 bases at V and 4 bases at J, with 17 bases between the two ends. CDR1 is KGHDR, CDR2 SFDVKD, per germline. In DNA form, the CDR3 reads TGTGCCACCAGTGATGGGGACAAGCCTTCGTTAGAGACCCAGTACTTC. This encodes CATSDGDKPSLETQYF.

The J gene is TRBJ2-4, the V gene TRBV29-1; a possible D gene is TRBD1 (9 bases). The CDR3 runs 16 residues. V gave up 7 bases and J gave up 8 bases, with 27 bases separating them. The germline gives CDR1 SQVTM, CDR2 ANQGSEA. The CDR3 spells CSASGGGQGGGDIQYF. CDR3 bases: TGCAGCGCTTCGGGGGGGGGACAGGGCGGCGGAGACATTCAGTACTTC.

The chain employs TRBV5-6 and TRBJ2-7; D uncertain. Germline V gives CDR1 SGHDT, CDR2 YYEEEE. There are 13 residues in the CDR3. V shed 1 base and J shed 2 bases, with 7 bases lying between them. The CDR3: CASSLRRAYEQYV. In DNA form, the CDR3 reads TGTGCCAGCAGCTTGAGGCGTGCCTACGAGCAGTACGTC.

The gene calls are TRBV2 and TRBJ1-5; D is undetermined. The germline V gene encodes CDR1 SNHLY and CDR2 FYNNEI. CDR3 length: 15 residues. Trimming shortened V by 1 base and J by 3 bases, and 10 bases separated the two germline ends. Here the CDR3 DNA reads TGTGCCAGCAGTGAAGGTTTGGGTTACAATCAGCCCCAGCATTTT. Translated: CASSEGLGYNQPQHF.

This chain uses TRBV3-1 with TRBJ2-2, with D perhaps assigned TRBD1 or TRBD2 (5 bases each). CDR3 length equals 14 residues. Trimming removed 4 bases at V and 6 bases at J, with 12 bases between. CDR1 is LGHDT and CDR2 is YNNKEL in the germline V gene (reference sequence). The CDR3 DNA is TGTGCCAGCAGCCGAGGGGAAGTATCCGGGGAGCTGTTTTTT. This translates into CASSRGEVSGELFF.

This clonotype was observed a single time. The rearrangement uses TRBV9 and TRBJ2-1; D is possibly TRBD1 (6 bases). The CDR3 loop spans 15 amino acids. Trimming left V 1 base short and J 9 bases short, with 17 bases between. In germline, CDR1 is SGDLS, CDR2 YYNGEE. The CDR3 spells CASSVTSYRETEQFF. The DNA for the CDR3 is TGTGCCAGCAGCGTAACCTCATACAGGGAAACTGAGCAGTTCTTC. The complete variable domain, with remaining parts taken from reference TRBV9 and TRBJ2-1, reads DSGVTQTPKHLITATGQRVTLRCSPRSGDLSVYWYQQSLDQGLQFLIQYYNGEERAKGNILERFSAQQFPDLHSELNLSSLELGDSALYFCASSVTSYRETEQFFGPGTRLTVL.

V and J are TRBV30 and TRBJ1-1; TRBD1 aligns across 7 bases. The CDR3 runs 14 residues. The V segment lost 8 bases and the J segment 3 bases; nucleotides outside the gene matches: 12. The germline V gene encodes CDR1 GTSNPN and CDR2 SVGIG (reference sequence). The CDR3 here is CAGGKGALDTEAFF. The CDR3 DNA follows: TGTGCCGGAGGGAAGGGGGCATTGGACACTGAAGCTTTCTTT.

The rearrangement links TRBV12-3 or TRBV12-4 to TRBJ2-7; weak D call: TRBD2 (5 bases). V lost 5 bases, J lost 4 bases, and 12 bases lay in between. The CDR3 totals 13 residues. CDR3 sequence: CASSPGSKYEQYV. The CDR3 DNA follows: TGTGCCAGCAGTCCGGGATCCAAGTACGAGCAGTACGTC.

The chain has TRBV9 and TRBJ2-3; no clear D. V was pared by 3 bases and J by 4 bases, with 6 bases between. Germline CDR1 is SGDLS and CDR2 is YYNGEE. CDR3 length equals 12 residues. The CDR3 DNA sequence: TGTGCCAGCAGCGCCCTTTCAGATACGCAGTATTTT. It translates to CASSALSDTQYF. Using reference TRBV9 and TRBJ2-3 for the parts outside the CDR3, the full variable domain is DSGVTQTPKHLITATGQRVTLRCSPRSGDLSVYWYQQSLDQGLQFLIQYYNGEERAKGNILERFSAQQFPDLHSELNLSSLELGDSALYFCASSALSDTQYFGPGTRLTVL.

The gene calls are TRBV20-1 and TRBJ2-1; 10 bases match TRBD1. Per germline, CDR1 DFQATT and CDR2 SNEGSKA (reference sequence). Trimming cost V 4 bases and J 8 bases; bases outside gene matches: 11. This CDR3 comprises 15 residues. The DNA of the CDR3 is TGCAGTGCTATTTCACCGGGACAGGGGTATGATGAGCAGTTCTTC. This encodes CSAISPGQGYDEQFF.

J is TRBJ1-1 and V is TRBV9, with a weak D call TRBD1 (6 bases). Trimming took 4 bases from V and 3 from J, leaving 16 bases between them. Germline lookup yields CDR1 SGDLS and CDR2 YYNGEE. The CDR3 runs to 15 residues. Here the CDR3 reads CASSLRGAPDTEAFF. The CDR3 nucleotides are TGTGCCAGCAGCTTACGGGGGGCGCCGGACACTGAAGCTTTCTTT.

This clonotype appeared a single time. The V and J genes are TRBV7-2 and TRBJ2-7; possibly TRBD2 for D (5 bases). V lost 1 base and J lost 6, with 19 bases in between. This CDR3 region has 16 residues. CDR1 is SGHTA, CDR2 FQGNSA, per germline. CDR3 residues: CASSLESGRRRLEQYF. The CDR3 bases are TGTGCCAGCAGCTTAGAGTCGGGAAGGAGACGGCTCGAGCAGTACTTC.

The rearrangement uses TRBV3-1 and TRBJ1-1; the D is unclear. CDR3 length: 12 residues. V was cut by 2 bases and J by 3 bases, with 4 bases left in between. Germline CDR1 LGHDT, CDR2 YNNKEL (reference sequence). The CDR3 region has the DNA TGTGCCAGCAGCCAATCATACACTGAAGCTTTCTTT. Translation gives CASSQSYTEAFF.

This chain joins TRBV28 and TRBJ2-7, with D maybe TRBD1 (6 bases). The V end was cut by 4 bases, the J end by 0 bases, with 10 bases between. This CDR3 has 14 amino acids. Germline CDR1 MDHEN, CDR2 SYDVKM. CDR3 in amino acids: CASSSGESSYEQYV. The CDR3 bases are TGTGCCAGCAGTTCAGGGGAAAGCTCCTACGAGCAGTACGTC.

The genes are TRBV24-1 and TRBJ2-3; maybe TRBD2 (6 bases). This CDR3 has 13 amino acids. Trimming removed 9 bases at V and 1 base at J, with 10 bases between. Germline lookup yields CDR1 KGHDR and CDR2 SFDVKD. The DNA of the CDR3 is TGTGCCACCGGAGGGTATGGCACAGATACGCAGTATTTT. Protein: CATGGYGTDTQYF.

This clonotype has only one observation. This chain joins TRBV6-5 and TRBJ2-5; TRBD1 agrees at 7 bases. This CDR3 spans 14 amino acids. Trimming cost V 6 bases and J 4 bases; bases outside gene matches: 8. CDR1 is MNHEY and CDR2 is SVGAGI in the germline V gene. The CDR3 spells CASRADRARETQYF. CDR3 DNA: TGTGCCAGCAGAGCCGACAGGGCGCGAGAGACCCAGTACTTC.